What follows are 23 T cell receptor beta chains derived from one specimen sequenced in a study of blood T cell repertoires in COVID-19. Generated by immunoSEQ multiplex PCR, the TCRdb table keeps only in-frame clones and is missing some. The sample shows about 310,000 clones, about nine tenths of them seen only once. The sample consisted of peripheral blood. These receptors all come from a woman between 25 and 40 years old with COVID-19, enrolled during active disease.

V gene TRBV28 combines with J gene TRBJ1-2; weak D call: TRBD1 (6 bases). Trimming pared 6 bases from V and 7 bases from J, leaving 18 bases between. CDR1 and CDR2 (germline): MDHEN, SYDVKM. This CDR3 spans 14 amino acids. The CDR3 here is CASRPQGSGSGYTF. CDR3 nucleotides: TGTGCCAGCAGACCGCAGGGGTCGGGAAGTGGCTACACCTTC.

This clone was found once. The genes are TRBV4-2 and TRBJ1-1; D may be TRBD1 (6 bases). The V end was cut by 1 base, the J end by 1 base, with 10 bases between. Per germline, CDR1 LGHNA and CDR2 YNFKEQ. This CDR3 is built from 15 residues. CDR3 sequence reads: CASSQGGQENTEAFF. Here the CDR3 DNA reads TGTGCCAGCAGCCAAGGGGGGCAAGAGAACACTGAAGCTTTCTTT.

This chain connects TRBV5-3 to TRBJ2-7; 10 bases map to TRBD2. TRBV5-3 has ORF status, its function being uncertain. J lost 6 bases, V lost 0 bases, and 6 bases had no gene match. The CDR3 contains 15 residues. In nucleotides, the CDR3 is TGTGCCAGAAGCTTGGCGCTAGCGGGAGTATTCGAGCAGTACTTC. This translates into CARSLALAGVFEQYF.

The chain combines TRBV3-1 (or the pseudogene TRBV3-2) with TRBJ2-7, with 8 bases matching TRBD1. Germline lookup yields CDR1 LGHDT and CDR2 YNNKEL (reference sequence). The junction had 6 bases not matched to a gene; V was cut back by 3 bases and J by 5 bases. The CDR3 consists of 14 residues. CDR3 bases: TGTGCCAGCAGCCAGGACAGGGTAGGGAACGAGCAGTACTTC. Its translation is CASSQDRVGNEQYF.

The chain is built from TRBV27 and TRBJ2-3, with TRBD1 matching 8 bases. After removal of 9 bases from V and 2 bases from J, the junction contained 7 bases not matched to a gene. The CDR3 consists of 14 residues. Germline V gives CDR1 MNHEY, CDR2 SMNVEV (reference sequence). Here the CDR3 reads CASSDRAATDTQYF. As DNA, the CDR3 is TGTGCCAGTTCGGACAGGGCGGCCACAGATACGCAGTATTTT.

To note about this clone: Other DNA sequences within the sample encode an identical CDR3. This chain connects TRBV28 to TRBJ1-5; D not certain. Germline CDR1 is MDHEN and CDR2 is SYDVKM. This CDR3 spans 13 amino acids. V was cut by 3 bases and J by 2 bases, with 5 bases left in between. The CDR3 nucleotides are TGTGCCAGCAGTTTCCAGGGCAATCAGCCCCAGCATTTT. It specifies CASSFQGNQPQHF.

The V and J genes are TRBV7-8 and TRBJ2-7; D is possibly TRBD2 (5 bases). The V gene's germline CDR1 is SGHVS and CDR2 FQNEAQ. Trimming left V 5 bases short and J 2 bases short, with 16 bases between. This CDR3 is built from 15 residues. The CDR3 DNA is TGTGCCAGCAGCGTGAGAGAGGGCCGTGCCTACGAGCAGTACTTC. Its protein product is CASSVREGRAYEQYF.

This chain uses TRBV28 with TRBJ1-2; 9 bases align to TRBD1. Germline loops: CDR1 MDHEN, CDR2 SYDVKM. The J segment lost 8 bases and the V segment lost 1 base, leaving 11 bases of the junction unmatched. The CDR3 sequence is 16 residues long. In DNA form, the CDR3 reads TGTGCCAGCAGTTTATTAGTTTCCGGGACAGGGTCCGGCTACACCTTC. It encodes CASSLLVSGTGSGYTF.

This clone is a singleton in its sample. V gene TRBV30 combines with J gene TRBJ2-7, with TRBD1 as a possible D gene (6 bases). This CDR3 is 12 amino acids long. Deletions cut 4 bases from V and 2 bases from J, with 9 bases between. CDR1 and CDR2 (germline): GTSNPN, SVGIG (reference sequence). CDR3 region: CAWKDRTYEQYF. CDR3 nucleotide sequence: TGTGCCTGGAAGGACAGAACCTACGAGCAGTACTTC.

The CDR3 protein is CASAGDRGPGNTIYF. In nucleotides, the CDR3 is TGCGCCAGCGCTGGGGACAGGGGCCCGGGGAACACCATATATTTT. This rearrangement joins TRBV23-1 to TRBJ1-3, with TRBD1 matching 10 bases. TRBV23-1 qualifies as an ORF whose function is uncertain. Trimming cost V 8 bases and J 7 bases; bases outside gene matches: 11. The CDR3 covers 15 residues.

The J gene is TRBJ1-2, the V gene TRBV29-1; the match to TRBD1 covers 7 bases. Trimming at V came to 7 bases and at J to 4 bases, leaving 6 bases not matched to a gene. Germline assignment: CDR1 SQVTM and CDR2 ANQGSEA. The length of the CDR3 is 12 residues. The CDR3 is CSGGGTAYGYTF. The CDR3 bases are TGCAGCGGCGGAGGGACAGCCTATGGCTACACCTTC.

In nucleotides, the CDR3 is TGTGCCAGCAGTTACGGGTGGGACAGGGGCCACACTGAAGCTTTCTTT. This sequence encodes CASSYGWDRGHTEAFF. V gene TRBV6-5 combines with J gene TRBJ1-1; 10 nucleotides agree with TRBD1. V shed 2 bases and J 3 bases; nucleotides not matched to a gene: 6. CDR1 MNHEY and CDR2 SVGAGI come from the germline V gene. This CDR3 region has 16 residues.

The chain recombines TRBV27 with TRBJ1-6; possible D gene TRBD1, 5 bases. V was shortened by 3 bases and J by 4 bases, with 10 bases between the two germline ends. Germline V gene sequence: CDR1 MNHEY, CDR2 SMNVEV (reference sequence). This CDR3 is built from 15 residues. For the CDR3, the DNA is TGTGCCAGCAGTTTGTTGGGGGGGTATAATTCACCCCTCCACTTT. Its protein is CASSLLGGYNSPLHF.

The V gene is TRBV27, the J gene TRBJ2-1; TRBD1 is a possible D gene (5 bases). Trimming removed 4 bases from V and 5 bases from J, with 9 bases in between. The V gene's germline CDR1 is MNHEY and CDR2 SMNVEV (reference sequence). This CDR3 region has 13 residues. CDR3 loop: CASSSTDNNEQFF. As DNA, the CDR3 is TGTGCCAGCAGTTCGACAGATAACAATGAGCAGTTCTTC.

This chain's CDR3 is CASSYPGSYEQYF. The CDR3 coding sequence is TGTGCCAGCAGTTACCCGGGTTCTTACGAGCAGTACTTC. V usage is TRBV6-5 and J usage is TRBJ2-7; no definite D call. The V and J ends lost 2 bases and 4 bases respectively, with 9 bases between them. The CDR3 has 13 amino acids. In germline, CDR1 is MNHEY, CDR2 SVGAGI.

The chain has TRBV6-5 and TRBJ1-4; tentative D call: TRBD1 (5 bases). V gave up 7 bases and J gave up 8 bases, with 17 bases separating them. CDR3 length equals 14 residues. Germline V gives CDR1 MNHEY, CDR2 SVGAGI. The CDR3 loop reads CASKRAGVGEKLFF. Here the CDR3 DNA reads TGTGCCAGCAAACGGGCGGGGGTAGGGGAAAAACTGTTTTTT.

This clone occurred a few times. In DNA, the CDR3 is TGTGCCAGCAGCCAAGGTCTAGCGGGAGAGTTCACAGATACGCAGTATTTT. Its protein product is CASSQGLAGEFTDTQYF. The chain combines TRBV3-1 (or the pseudogene TRBV3-2) with TRBJ2-3, with 10 bases identical to TRBD2. The CDR3 totals 17 residues. V shed 1 base, J shed 2 bases, and the junction held 6 bases outside the gene matches. CDR1 LGHDT and CDR2 YNNKEL come from the germline V gene (reference sequence).

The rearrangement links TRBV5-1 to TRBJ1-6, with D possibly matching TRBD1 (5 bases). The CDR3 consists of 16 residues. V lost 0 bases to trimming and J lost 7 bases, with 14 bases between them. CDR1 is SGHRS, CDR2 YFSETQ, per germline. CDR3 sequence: CASSLDSTGGNSPLHF. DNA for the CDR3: TGCGCCAGCAGCTTGGATTCTACGGGGGGAAATTCACCCCTCCACTTT.

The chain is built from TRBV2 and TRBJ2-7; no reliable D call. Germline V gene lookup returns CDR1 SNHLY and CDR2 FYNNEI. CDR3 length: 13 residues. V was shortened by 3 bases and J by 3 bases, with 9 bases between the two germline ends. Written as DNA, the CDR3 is TGTGCCAGCAGTGATCTTTTGAGCTACGAGCAGTACTTC. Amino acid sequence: CASSDLLSYEQYF.

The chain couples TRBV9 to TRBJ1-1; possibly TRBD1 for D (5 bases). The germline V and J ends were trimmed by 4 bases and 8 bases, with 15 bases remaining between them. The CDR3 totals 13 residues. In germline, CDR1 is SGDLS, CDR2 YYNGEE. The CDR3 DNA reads TGTGCCAGCAGCTCAGGGATCGTAGGAGAAGCTTTCTTT. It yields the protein CASSSGIVGEAFF.

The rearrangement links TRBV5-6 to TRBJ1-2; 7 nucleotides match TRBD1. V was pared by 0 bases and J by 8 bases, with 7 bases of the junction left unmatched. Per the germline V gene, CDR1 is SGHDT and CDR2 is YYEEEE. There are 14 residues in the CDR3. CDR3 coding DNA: TGTGCCAGCAGCTTGGAGGCAGGGGGTAAGGGCTACACCTTC. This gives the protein CASSLEAGGKGYTF.

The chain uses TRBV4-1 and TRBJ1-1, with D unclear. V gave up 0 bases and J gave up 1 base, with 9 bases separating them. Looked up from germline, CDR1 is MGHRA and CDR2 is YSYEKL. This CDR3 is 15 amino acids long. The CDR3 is CASSQESSWNTEAFF. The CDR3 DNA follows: TGCGCCAGCAGCCAAGAGAGTAGTTGGAACACTGAAGCTTTCTTT.

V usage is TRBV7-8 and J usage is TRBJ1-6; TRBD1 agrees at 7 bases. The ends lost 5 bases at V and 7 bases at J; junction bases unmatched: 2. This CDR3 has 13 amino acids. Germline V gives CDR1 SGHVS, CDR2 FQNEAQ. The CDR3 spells CASSPTGNSPLHF. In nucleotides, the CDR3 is TGTGCCAGCAGCCCGACAGGGAATTCACCCCTCCACTTT.